Each of the 14 T cell receptor beta chains below was sequenced from the same sample in a study of response to subunit inactivated influenza vaccine. From the RT-PCR reads, TCRdb called clonotypes with MiXCR, one entry per CDR3 protein. The table includes a few hundred thousand distinct CDR3 sequences, approximately 9.9% detected once. Specimen: PBMCs from blood, collected 45 days after vaccination. The source is a man aged 50 or older who received an inactivated influenza vaccine.

V usage is TRBV10-3 and J usage is TRBJ2-7; TRBD2 agrees at 13 bases. V shed 4 bases, J shed 6 bases, and the junction held 3 bases outside the gene matches. This CDR3 contains 14 residues. Germline V gene sequence: CDR1 ENHRY, CDR2 SYGVKD. CDR3 nucleotide sequence: TGTGCCATCAGTGGGACTAGCGGGAGTCGCGAGCAGTACTTC. Protein sequence: CAISGTSGSREQYF.

This clonotype was counted at least ten times. This chain uses TRBV4-2 with TRBJ2-5, with D perhaps given as TRBD1 or TRBD2 (5 bases each). This CDR3 contains 15 residues. In germline, CDR1 is LGHNA, CDR2 YNFKEQ. V was trimmed by 0 bases and J by 4 bases, leaving 12 bases between them. DNA of the CDR3: TGTGCCAGCAGCCAAGATCGGGACGGGCCAGAGACCCAGTACTTC. Translating gives CASSQDRDGPETQYF.

The chain combines TRBV12-3 or TRBV12-4 with TRBJ2-2; TRBD2 matches 7 bases. With 7 bases clipped from V and 5 bases from J, the junction kept 13 bases outside the gene matches. The CDR3 spans 16 residues. This CDR3 is CASTPRESLRTGELFF. Written as DNA, the CDR3 is TGTGCCAGCACCCCGCGGGAGAGTCTCCGGACCGGGGAGCTGTTTTTT.

This clonotype was seen repeatedly, ten times or more. The gene calls are TRBV20-1 and TRBJ1-2, with D maybe TRBD1 (6 bases). There are 14 residues in the CDR3. V lost 6 bases and J 8 bases, leaving 22 bases between the germline ends. Per the germline V gene, CDR1 is DFQATT and CDR2 is SNEGSKA (reference sequence). CDR3 residues: CSAETGTKRRGYTF. CDR3 nucleotide sequence: TGCAGTGCCGAAACTGGGACAAAACGACGGGGCTACACCTTC.

This clonotype was seen a handful of times. The chain uses TRBV24-1 and TRBJ2-7; D is possibly TRBD1 (9 bases). The germline V gene has CDR1 KGHDR and CDR2 SFDVKD. This CDR3 region has 17 residues. The V and J ends lost 7 bases and 3 bases respectively, with 24 bases between them. The CDR3 bases are TGTGCCACCAGAGATGCGGGGGGACAGGGCCGACACTACGAGCAGTACTTC. Protein product: CATRDAGGQGRHYEQYF.

This clonotype occurred many times. The chain joins TRBV5-1 to TRBJ2-4, with D possibly being TRBD2 (6 bases). Trimming pared 5 bases from V and 0 bases from J, leaving 9 bases between. This CDR3 comprises 14 residues. Germline CDR1 and CDR2: SGHRS and YFSETQ. The chain's CDR3 is CASRDYKAKNIQYF. The CDR3 coding sequence is TGCGCCAGCAGGGACTATAAAGCCAAAAACATTCAGTACTTC.

The DNA of the CDR3 is TGCAGTGCCAACCTTAGGACCAACTACAATGAGCAGTTCTTC. Amino acids: CSANLRTNYNEQFF. The J gene is TRBJ2-1, the V gene TRBV20-1, with no clear D. This CDR3 has 14 amino acids. The V end was cut by 6 bases, the J end by 3 bases, with 15 bases between. The V gene's germline CDR1 is DFQATT and CDR2 SNEGSKA (reference sequence).

In its sample, this clonotype was seen many times. J is TRBJ2-1 and V is TRBV4-3; D possibly corresponds to TRBD2 (6 bases). Trimming cost V 1 base and J 11 bases, with 18 bases left between them. CDR3 size: 15 residues. Germline-derived CDR1 and CDR2 are LGHNA and YSLEER. This chain's CDR3 is CASSQGPGDFAKQFF. The CDR3 bases are TGCGCCAGCAGCCAAGGCCCCGGGGACTTCGCCAAGCAGTTCTTC.

This clonotype turned up a few times. The chain has TRBV7-9 and TRBJ2-1; possibly TRBD1 for D (6 bases). The CDR3 length is 16 residues. V was pared by 5 bases and J by 7 bases, with 21 bases between. Germline loops: CDR1 SEHNR, CDR2 FQNEAQ (reference sequence). The CDR3 region has the DNA TGTGCCAGCAGCGTCCGACAGGCCCAGGGTCCGAATGAGCAGTTCTTC. Protein product: CASSVRQAQGPNEQFF.

The chain couples TRBV5-6 to TRBJ2-7, with 9 bases aligning to TRBD2. CDR3 length equals 13 residues. J was trimmed by 7 bases and V by 4 bases; bases with no gene match: 6. Germline V gene data show CDR1 as SGHDT and CDR2 as YYEEEE. DNA for the CDR3: TGTGCCAGCAGCGCGGGGGGGCCGGGTGAGCAGTACTTC. Translated: CASSAGGPGEQYF.

With respect to this clonotype: One junction end disagrees with the germline gene, perhaps due to a read error. This chain joins TRBV7-2 and TRBJ1-2, with D unresolved. The CDR3 is 14 amino acids. Per the germline V gene, CDR1 is SGHTA and CDR2 is FQGNSA. This CDR3 is CASSLGPESYGHTF. The DNA of the CDR3 is TGTGCCAGCAGCTTAGGTCCCGAAAGCTATGGCCACACCTTC. Complete variable domain (other parts from reference TRBV7-2 and TRBJ1-2): GAGVSQSPSNKVTEKGKDVELRCDPISGHTALYWYRQSLGQGLEFLIYFQGNSAPDKSGLPSDRFSAERTGGSVSTLTIQRTQQEDSAVYLCASSLGPESYGHTFGSGTRLTVV.

This clonotype was found a few times. The gene calls are TRBV6-2 or TRBV6-3 and TRBJ2-3, with D perhaps matching TRBD2 (5 bases). This CDR3 region has 14 residues. The V gene lost 4 bases and the J gene lost 5 bases, with 13 bases spanning the gap. Germline loops: CDR1 MNHEY, CDR2 SVGEGT. The CDR3 protein is CASSSSRVVDTQYF. The CDR3 DNA sequence: TGTGCCAGCAGTTCCTCGCGGGTTGTAGATACGCAGTATTTT.

This clonotype was seen a handful of times. CDR3 sequence (DNA): TGTGCCAGCAGTATTGTGAAGGGAGCAGAGACCCAGTACTTC. It encodes CASSIVKGAETQYF. The rearrangement links TRBV6-1 to TRBJ2-5; possible D gene TRBD2, 5 bases. Per the germline V gene, CDR1 is MNHNS and CDR2 is SASEGT. The V and J ends lost 5 bases and 4 bases respectively, with 14 bases between them. CDR3 length equals 14 residues.

This clonotype came up a few times. The junction shows a germline mismatch at one end, possibly a read error. The rearrangement joins TRBV7-3 to TRBJ2-7, with D hard to call. Germline CDR1 and CDR2: SGHTA and FQGTGA. The CDR3 is made up of 13 amino acids. CDR3 nucleotide sequence: TGTGCCAGCAGGTTAACGGTTGGAGCCGAGCAGTACTTC. Its translation: CASRLTVGAEQYF. Together with reference TRBV7-3 and TRBJ2-7, the CDR3 gives the full variable domain: GAGVSQTPSNKVTEKGKYVELRCDPISGHTALYWYRQSLGQGPEFLIYFQGTGAADDSGLPNDRFFAVRPEGSVSTLKIQRTERGDSAVYLCASRLTVGAEQYFGPGTRLTVT.